The 4 T cell receptor beta chains reported below all come from one sample, sequenced in a study of blood T cell repertoires in COVID-19. The method was immunoSEQ multiplex PCR; TCRdb's version includes in-frame clones alone and lacks a portion of them. The data contain roughly 260,000 clones, 70% to 90% of them singletons. Sequencing was done on a sample of PBMCs or T cells enriched from blood (not recorded which). All receptors come from a woman in her forties or fifties who had recovered from COVID-19.

The chain is built from TRBV4-1 and TRBJ1-1; TRBD1 agrees at 8 bases. Germline V gene data show CDR1 as MGHRA and CDR2 as YSYEKL. This CDR3 has 15 amino acids. Trimming at V came to 0 bases and at J to 4 bases, leaving 4 bases not matched to a gene. CDR3 loop: CASSQEATGGTEAFF. The CDR3 DNA is TGCGCCAGCAGCCAAGAGGCAACAGGGGGCACTGAAGCTTTCTTT.

The DNA for the CDR3 is TGTGCCAGCAGCTCGATAGGGGGAAACTACGAGCAGTACTTC. Amino acids: CASSSIGGNYEQYF. The chain uses TRBV6-5 and TRBJ2-7, with a possible D match to TRBD1 (6 bases). Deletions cut 6 bases from V and 3 bases from J, with 15 bases between. Germline CDR1 reads MNHEY; CDR2 reads SVGAGI. The CDR3 runs 14 residues.

CDR3 region: CASTPSGTVNTGELFF. For the CDR3, the DNA is TGTGCCAGCACCCCATCCGGGACAGTGAACACCGGGGAGCTGTTTTTT. The chain joins TRBV27 to TRBJ2-2; 7 bases map to TRBD1. J gave up 1 base and V 7 bases, and 9 bases lay outside the gene matches. Germline V gene data show CDR1 as MNHEY and CDR2 as SMNVEV (reference sequence). CDR3 length equals 16 residues.

V gene TRBV27 combines with J gene TRBJ2-5; tentatively, D is TRBD2 (6 bases). V was shortened by 2 bases and J by 1 base, with 11 bases between the two germline ends. CDR1 and CDR2 from the germline V gene are MNHEY and SMNVEV (reference sequence). The CDR3 consists of 15 residues. CDR3 residues: CASSLARGSQETQYF. CDR3 nucleotide sequence: TGTGCCAGCAGTTTAGCCCGGGGGAGCCAAGAGACCCAGTACTTC.